The 8 T cell receptor beta chains below were found in one sample sequenced in a study of PD-L1 blockade in urothelial cancer. Using immunoSEQ multiplex PCR, the repertoire was profiled, and TCRdb retains in-frame clones only, with some absent. The profile shows some 40,000 clones, approximately 80% of them singletons. Sequences were derived from PBMCs, sampled around atezolizumab (anti-PD-L1) treatment. Receptor source: a man aged 60 to 75 with urothelial cancer.

The J gene is TRBJ2-7, the V gene TRBV27, with 9 bases fitting TRBD1. The CDR3 is 14 residues long. Germline V gene lookup returns CDR1 MNHEY and CDR2 SMNVEV (reference sequence). Losses at the gene ends were 4 bases for V and 5 bases for J; bases not matched to a gene: 6. This chain's CDR3 is CASSSGTGYDEQYF. The CDR3 nucleotides read TGTGCCAGCAGTTCCGGGACAGGGTACGACGAGCAGTACTTC.

This clone was detected a few times. The chain employs TRBV11-2 and TRBJ1-1; no clear D. The CDR3 sequence is 13 residues long. Germline V CDR1 and CDR2: SGHAT, FQNNGV. V shed 1 base and J shed 1 base, with 4 bases lying between them. CDR3: CASSLAWNTEAFF. CDR3 sequence (DNA): TGTGCCAGCAGCTTAGCCTGGAACACTGAAGCTTTCTTT.

This clone was counted a single time. CDR3 sequence (DNA): TGTGCCAGCAGGACAGGGGGGGATAGTCAGCCCCAGCATTTT. Its translation: CASRTGGDSQPQHF. The chain uses TRBV28 and TRBJ1-5, with 9 bases lining up with TRBD1. The length of the CDR3 is 14 residues. Trimming removed 6 bases from V and 6 bases from J; junction bases left unmatched: 6. Germline lookup yields CDR1 MDHEN and CDR2 SYDVKM.

Notes on this clone: The sample has other DNA sequences that encode this CDR3 too. This chain uses TRBV9 with TRBJ2-5; a possible D gene is TRBD2 (6 bases). Germline values: CDR1 SGDLS, CDR2 YYNGEE. The CDR3 loop spans 14 amino acids. V shed 0 bases and J shed 1 base, with 7 bases lying between them. The CDR3 bases are TGTGCCAGCAGCGTAGAGGGACTCCAAGAGACCCAGTACTTC. Translation gives CASSVEGLQETQYF.

The chain couples TRBV5-1 to TRBJ2-7, with a weak D call TRBD2 (5 bases). V lost 0 bases, J lost 2 bases, and 6 bases lay in between. The CDR3 extends over 13 amino acids. Germline V gene data show CDR1 as SGHRS and CDR2 as YFSETQ. CDR3 nucleotides: TGCGCCAGCAGCTTGGAGAGGGCCTACGAGCAGTACTTC. It is translated as CASSLERAYEQYF.

V gene TRBV5-1 combines with J gene TRBJ1-4; TRBD1 is a possible D gene (6 bases). CDR1 is SGHRS and CDR2 is YFSETQ in the germline V gene. V dropped 4 bases and J dropped 7 bases, with 14 bases sitting between them. The CDR3 contains 14 residues. CDR3 sequence (DNA): TGCGCCAGCAGCCCACAGGGAGAGGTTGAAAAACTGTTTTTT. Its protein is CASSPQGEVEKLFF.

This chain joins TRBV5-1 and TRBJ2-7, with TRBD2 matching 15 bases. CDR1 is SGHRS, CDR2 YFSETQ, per germline. The CDR3 has 15 residues. Unmatched junction bases numbered 0, after V lost 3 bases and J lost 2 bases. In nucleotides, the CDR3 is TGCGCCAGCAGCTGGACTAGCGGGGGGGCCTACGAGCAGTACTTC. The encoded protein is CASSWTSGGAYEQYF.

The chain links TRBV21-1 to TRBJ2-5; TRBD2 is the table's D call, not checked against the DNA. TRBV21-1 is flagged as a pseudogene. CDR3 length: 17 amino acids. The chain's CDR3 is CASKFSSRRGLRETQYF. The CDR3, as DNA: TGTGCCAGCAAGTTTTCTAGCAGGCGGGGGTTGAGGGAGACCCAGTACTTC.